The sequence of this T cell receptor (gamma chain) was determined in a study of intestinal T cells in coeliac disease. Ten formalin-fixed paraffin-embedded scrolls, each 5 µm thick, supplied each case's genomic DNA. Note on this clone: Its antigen is unidentified.

TRG repertoires were amplified with LymphoTrack primers from approximately 200 ng of biopsy DNA. TCRdb reprocessed the multiplex PCR reads using CATT. The sample lists over 300 gamma-chain clones; around 50% were seen once. V gave up 4 bases and J gave up 5 bases; unmatched junction bases: 10. The CDR3 spans 15 residues. CDR1 and CDR2 (germline): VENAVY, YDSYNSRV. The study, taken as a whole, reports: TRG clustering correctly classified 51 of 54 biopsies (around 94%). Coeliac and control groups differed significantly in age.

This chain connects TRGV8 to TRGJP2. This receptor was identified in a human donor with celiac disease. The sample comprised a duodenal biopsy. The CDR3 sequence is CATWEVGRSDWIKTF. The CDR3 DNA reads as TGTGCCACCTGGGAAGTAGGCCGGAGTGATTGGATCAAGACGTTT.